The present T cell receptor beta chain was sequenced within a study of cytomegalovirus exposure and HLA in healthy donors. Primers for the PCR totalled 60 Vbeta and 13 Jbeta. TCRdb keeps only in-frame clones here, not all; method: immunoSEQ multiplex PCR. The sample yields over 100,000 clones, 81% seen once. CDR1 and CDR2 (germline): SGHRS, YFSETQ. This CDR3 contains 15 residues. J lost 3 bases, V lost 4 bases, and 6 bases had no gene match. Sequenced: PBMCs. The receptor was isolated from a woman in her 30s in good health and CMV-seronegative. This rearrangement joins TRBV5-1 to TRBJ2-2; 7 bases map to TRBD1. The CDR3 DNA reads TGCGCCAGCAGCCCGACAGGGCGGGACACCGGGGAGCTGTTTTTT. This codes for CASSPTGRDTGELFF.